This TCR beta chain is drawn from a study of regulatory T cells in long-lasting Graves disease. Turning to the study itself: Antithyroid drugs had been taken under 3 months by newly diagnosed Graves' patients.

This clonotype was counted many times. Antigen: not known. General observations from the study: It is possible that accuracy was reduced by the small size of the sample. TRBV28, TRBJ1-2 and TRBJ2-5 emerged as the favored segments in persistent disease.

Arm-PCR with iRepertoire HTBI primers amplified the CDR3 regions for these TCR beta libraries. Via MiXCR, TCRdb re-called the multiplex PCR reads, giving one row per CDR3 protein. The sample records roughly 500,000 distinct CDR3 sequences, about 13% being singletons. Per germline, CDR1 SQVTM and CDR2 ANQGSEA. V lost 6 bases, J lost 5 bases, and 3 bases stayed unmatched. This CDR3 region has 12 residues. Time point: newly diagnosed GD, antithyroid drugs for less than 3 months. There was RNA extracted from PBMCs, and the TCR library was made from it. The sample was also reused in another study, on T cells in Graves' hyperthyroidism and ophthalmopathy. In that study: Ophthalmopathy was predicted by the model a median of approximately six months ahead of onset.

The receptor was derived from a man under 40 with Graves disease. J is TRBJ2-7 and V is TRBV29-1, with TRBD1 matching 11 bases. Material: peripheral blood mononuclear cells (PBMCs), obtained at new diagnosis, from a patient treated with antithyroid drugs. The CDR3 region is CSVWGQGDEQYF. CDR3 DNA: TGCAGCGTGTGGGGACAGGGGGACGAGCAGTACTTC.